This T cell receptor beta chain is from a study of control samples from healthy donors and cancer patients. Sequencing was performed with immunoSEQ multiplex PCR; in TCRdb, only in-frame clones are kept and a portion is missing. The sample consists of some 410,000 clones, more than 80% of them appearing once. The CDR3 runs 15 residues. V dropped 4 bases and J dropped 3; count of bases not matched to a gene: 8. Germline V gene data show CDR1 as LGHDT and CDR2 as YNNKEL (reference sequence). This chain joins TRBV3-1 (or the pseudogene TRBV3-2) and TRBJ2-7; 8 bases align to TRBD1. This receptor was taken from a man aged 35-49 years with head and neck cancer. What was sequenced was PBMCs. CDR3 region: CASSPSRTGNYEQYF. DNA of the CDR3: TGTGCCAGCAGCCCGTCTCGGACAGGGAACTACGAGCAGTACTTC.